This TCR beta chain was sequenced for a study of T-cell memory formation after mild COVID-19. Background on the study: Largely donor-specific sequence clusters came from a couple of donors.

Deletions cut 5 bases from V and 0 bases from J, with 8 bases between. The germline gives CDR1 SEHNR, CDR2 FQNEAQ (reference sequence). CDR3 size: 14 residues. This clonotype was seen repeatedly, ten times or more. TCRdb processed the 5' RACE reads anew with MiXCR; each CDR3 protein has one entry. This sample has 190,000 or so distinct CDR3 sequences, with over 9.5% found just once. The receptor comes from a man aged 18 to 29 who had mild COVID-19 (a few samples of this study predate the infection). Cell type and time point are not known. This chain connects TRBV7-9 to TRBJ1-5, with no clear D. The sample consisted of PBMCs or a T cell subset sorted from them (not recorded which). The CDR3 spells CASSGSNSNQPQHF. CDR3 nucleotide sequence: TGTGCCAGCAGCGGAAGTAATAGCAATCAGCCCCAGCATTTT.